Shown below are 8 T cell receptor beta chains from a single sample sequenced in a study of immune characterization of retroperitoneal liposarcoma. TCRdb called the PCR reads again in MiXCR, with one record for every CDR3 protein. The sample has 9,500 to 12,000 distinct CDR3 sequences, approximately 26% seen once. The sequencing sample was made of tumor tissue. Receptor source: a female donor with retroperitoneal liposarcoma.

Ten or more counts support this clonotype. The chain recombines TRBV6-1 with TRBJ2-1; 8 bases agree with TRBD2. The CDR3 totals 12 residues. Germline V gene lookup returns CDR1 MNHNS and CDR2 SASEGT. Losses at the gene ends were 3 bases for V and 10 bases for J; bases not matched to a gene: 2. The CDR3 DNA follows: TGTGCCAGCAGTGACCCGGGGGGGGAGCAGTTCTTC. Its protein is CASSDPGGEQFF.

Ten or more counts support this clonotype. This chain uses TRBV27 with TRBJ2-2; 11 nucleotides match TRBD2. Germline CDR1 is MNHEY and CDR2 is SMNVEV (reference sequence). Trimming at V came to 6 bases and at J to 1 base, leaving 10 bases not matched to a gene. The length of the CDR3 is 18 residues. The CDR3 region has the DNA TGTGCCAGCAGATACCTTAGCGGGAGGGCTAAGAACACCGGGGAGCTGTTTTTT. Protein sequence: CASRYLSGRAKNTGELFF.

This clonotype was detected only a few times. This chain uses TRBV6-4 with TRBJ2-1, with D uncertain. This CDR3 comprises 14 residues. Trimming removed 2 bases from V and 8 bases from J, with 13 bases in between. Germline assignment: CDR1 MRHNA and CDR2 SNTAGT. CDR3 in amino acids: CASSDGWGGDEQFF. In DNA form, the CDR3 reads TGTGCCAGCAGTGACGGTTGGGGTGGGGATGAGCAGTTCTTC.

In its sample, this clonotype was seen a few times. CDR3 sequence: CASSLESQGRWTEAFF. The CDR3 region has the DNA TGTGCCAGCAGCTTAGAGTCGCAGGGGCGGTGGACTGAAGCTTTCTTT. The V call is TRBV11-2, the J call TRBJ1-1; D possibly corresponds to TRBD1 (6 bases). Trimming left V 0 bases short and J 5 bases short, with 16 bases between. Looked up from germline, CDR1 is SGHAT and CDR2 is FQNNGV. CDR3 length: 16 amino acids.

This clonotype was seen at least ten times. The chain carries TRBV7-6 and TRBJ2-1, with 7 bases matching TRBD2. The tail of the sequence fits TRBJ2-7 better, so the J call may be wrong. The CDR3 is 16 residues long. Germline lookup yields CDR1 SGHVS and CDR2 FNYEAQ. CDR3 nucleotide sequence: TGTGCCAGCAGCCCAAGTGGCGGGAGTCTCTCCTACGAGCAGTACTTC. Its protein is CASSPSGGSLSYEQYF.

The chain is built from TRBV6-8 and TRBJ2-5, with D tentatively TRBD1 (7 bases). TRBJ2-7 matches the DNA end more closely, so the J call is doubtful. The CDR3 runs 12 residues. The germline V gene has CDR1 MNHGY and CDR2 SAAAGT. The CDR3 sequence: CASSSGGGEQYF. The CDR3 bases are TGTGCCAGCAGCTCAGGGGGAGGCGAGCAGTACTTC.

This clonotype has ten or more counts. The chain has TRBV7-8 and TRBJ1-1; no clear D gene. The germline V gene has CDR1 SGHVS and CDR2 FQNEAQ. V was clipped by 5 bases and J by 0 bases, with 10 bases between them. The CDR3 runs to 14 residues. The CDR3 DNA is TGTGCCAGCAGCCCCGCATTACTGAACACTGAAGCTTTCTTT. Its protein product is CASSPALLNTEAFF. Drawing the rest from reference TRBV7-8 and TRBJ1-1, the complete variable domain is GAGVSQSPRYKVAKRGQDVALRCDPISGHVSLFWYQQALGQGPEFLTYFQNEAQLDKSGLPSDRFFAERPEGSVSTLKIQRTQQEDSAVYLCASSPALLNTEAFFGQGTRLTVV.

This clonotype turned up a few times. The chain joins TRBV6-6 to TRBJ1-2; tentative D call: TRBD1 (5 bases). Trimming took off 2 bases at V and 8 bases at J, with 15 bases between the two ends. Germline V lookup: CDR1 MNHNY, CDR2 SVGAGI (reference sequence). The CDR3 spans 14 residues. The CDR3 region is CASSYNSGAGGYTF. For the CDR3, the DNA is TGTGCCAGCAGTTACAACTCCGGGGCCGGGGGCTACACCTTC.